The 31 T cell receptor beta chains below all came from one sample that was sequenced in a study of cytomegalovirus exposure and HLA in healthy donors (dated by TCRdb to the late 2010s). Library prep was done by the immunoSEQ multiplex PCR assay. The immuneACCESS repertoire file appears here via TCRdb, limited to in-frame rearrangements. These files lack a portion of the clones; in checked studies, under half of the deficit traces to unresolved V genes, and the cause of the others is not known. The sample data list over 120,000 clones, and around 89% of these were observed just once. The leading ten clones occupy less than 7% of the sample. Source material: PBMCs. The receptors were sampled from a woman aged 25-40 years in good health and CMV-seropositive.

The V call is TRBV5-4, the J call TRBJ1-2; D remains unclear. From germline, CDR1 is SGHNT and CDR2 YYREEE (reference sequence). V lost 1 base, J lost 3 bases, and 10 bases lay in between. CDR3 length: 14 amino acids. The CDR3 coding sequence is TGTGCCAGCAGCTTGCCAGGTCGAGACTATGGCTACACCTTC. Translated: CASSLPGRDYGYTF.

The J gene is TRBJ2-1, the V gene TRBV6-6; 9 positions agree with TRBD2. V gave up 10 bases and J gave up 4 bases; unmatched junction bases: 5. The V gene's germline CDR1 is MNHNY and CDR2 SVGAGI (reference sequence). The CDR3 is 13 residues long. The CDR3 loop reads CAISSGNYNEQFF. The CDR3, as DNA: TGTGCCATCTCTAGCGGGAATTACAATGAGCAGTTCTTC.

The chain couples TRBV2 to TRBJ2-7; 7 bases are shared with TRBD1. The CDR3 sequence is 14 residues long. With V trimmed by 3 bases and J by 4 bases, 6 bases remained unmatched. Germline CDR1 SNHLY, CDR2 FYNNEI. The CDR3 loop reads CASSERTGQYEQYF. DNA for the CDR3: TGTGCCAGCAGTGAGAGGACAGGCCAATACGAGCAGTACTTC.

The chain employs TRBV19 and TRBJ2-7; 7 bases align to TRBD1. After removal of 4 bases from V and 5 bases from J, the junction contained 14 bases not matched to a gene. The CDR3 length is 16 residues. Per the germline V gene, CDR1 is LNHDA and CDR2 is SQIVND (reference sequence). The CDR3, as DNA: TGTGCCAGTAGTACCCTTTTTACAGGGGCGATCGACGAGCAGTACTTC. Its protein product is CASSTLFTGAIDEQYF.

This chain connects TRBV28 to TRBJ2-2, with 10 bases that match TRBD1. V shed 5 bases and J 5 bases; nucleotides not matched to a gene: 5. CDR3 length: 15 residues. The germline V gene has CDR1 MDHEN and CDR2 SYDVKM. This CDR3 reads CASSLLDRGTGELFF. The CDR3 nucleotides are TGTGCCAGCAGTCTATTGGACAGGGGGACCGGGGAGCTGTTTTTT.

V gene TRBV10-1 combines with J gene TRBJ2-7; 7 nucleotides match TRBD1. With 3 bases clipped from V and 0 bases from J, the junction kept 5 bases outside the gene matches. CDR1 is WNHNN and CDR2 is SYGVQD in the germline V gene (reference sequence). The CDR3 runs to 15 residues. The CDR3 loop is CASSENRGSSYEQYF. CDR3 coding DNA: TGCGCCAGCAGTGAAAACAGGGGATCCTCCTACGAGCAGTACTTC.

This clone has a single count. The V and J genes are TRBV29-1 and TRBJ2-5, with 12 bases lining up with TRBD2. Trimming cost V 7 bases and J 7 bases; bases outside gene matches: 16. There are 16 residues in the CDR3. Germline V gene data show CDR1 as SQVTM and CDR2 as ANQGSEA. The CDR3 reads CSAPTSGGQVGSTQYF. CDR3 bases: TGCAGCGCCCCGACTAGCGGGGGCCAAGTGGGGTCGACCCAGTACTTC.

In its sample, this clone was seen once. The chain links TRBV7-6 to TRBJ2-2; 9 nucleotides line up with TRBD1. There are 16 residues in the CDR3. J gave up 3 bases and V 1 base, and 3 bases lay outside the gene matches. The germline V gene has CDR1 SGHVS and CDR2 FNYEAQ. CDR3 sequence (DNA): TGTGCCAGCAGCTTAGGCGGGACAGGGTACACCGGGGAGCTGTTTTTT. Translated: CASSLGGTGYTGELFF.

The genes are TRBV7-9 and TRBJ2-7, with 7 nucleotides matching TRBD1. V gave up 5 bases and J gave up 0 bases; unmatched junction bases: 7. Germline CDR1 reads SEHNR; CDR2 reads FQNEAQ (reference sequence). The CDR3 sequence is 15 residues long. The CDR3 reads CASSMGQKFSYEQYF. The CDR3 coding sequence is TGTGCCAGCAGCATGGGACAGAAATTCTCCTACGAGCAGTACTTC.

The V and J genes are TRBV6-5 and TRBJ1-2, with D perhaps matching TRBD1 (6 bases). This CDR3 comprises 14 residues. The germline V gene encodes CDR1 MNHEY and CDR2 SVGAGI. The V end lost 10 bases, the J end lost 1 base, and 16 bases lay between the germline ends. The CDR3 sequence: CATKDSLLNYGYTF. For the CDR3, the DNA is TGTGCCACTAAGGACAGCTTGCTTAACTATGGCTACACCTTC.

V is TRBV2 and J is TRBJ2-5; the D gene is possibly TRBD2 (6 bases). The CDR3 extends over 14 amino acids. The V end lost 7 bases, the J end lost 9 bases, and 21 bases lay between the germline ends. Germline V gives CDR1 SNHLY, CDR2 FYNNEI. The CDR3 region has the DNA TGTGCCAGCACCCCCGGGGTCTGGCGCGGGGCCCAGTACTTC. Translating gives CASTPGVWRGAQYF.

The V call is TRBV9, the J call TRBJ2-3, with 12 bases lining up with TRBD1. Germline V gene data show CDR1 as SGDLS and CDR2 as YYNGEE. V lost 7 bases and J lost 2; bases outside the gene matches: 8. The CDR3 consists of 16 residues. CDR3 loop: CASGTGGLSHTDTQYF. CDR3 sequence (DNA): TGTGCCAGCGGGACAGGGGGCCTCTCGCACACAGATACGCAGTATTTT.

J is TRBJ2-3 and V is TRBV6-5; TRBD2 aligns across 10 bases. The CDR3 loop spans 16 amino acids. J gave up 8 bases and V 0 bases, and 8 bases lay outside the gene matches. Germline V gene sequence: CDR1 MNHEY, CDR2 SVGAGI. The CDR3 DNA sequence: TGTGCCAGCAGTTACTCAGCTAGCGGGGGTCCCGGTACGCAGTATTTT. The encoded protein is CASSYSASGGPGTQYF.

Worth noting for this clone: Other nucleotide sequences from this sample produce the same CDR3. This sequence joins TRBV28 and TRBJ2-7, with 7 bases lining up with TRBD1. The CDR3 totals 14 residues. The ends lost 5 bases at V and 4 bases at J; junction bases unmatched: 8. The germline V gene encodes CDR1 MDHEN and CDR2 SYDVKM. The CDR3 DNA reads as TGTGCCAGCAGTCCAAGCCGGGACAGTTACGAGCAGTACTTC. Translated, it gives CASSPSRDSYEQYF.

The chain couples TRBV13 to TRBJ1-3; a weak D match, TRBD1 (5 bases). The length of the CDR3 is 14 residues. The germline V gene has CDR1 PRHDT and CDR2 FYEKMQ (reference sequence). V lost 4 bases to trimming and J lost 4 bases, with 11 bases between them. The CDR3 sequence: CASSSGLTGNTIYF. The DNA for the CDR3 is TGTGCCAGCAGCTCGGGACTAACCGGAAACACCATATATTTT.

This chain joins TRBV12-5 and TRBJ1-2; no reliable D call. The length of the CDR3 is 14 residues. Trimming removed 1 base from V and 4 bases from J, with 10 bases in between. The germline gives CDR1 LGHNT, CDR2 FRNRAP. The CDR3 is CASGLGTEPYGYTF. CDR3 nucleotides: TGTGCTAGTGGTTTGGGCACAGAGCCCTATGGCTACACCTTC.

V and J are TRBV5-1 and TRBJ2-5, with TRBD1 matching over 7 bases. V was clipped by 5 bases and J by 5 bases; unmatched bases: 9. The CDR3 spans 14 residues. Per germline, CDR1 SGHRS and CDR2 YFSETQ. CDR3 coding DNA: TGCGCCAGCAGTTACAGGGGATCGCACGAGACCCAGTACTTC. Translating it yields CASSYRGSHETQYF.

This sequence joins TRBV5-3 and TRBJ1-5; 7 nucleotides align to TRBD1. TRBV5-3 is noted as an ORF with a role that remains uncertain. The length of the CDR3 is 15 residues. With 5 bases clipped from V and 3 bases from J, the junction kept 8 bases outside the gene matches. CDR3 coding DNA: TGTGCCAGAAGGCCCAACACAGGGGTCAATCAGCCCCAGCATTTT. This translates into CARRPNTGVNQPQHF.

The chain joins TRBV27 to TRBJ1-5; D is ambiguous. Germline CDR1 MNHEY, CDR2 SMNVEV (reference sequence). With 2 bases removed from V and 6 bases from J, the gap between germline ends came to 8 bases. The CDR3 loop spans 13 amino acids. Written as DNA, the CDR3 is TGTGCCAGCAGTTTAGGCAGAGGTCAGCCCCAGCATTTT. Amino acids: CASSLGRGQPQHF.

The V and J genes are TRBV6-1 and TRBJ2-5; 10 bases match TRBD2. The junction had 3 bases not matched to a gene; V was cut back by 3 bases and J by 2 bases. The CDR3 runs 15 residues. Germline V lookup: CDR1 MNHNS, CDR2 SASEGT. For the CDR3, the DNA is TGTGCCAGCAGTGAGGCTAGCGGGAGTCAAGAGACCCAGTACTTC. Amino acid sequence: CASSEASGSQETQYF.

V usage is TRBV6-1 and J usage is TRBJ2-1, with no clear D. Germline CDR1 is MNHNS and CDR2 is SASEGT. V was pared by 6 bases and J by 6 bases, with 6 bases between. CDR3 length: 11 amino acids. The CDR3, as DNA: TGTGCCAGCAGCCCCCTCAATGAGCAGTTCTTC. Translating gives CASSPLNEQFF.

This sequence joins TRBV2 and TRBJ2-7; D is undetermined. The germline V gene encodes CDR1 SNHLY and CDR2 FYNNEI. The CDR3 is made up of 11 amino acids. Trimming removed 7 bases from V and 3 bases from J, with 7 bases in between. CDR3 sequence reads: CASTPVYEQYF. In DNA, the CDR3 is TGTGCCAGCACTCCCGTCTACGAGCAGTACTTC. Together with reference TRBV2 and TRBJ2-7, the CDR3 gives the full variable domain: EPEVTQTPSHQVTQMGQEVILRCVPISNHLYFYWYRQILGQKVEFLVSFYNNEISEKSEIFDDQFSVERPDGSNFTLKIRSTKLEDSAMYFCASTPVYEQYFGPGTRLTVT.

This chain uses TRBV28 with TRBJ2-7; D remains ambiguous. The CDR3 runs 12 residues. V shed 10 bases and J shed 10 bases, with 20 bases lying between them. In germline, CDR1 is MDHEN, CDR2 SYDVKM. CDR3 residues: CATRAPPWYQYF. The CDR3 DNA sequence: TGTGCCACACGAGCGCCCCCATGGTATCAGTACTTC. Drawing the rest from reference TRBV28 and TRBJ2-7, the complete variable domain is DVKVTQSSRYLVKRTGEKVFLECVQDMDHENMFWYRQDPGLGLRLIYFSYDVKMKEKGDIPEGYSVSREKKERFSLILESASTNQTSMYLCATRAPPWYQYFGPGTRLTVT.

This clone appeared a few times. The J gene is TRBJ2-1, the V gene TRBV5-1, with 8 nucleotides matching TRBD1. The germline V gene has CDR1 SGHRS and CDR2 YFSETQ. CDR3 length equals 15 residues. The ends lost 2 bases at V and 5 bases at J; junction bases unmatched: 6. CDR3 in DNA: TGCGCCAGCAGCTTTCCCAGGGGGCGGAACAATGAGCAGTTCTTC. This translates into CASSFPRGRNNEQFF. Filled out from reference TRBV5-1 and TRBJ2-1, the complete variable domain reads KAGVTQTPRYLIKTRGQQVTLSCSPISGHRSVSWYQQTPGQGLQFLFEYFSETQRNKGNFPGRFSGRQFSNSRSEMNVSTLELGDSALYLCASSFPRGRNNEQFFGPGTRLTVL.

The CDR3 nucleotides are TGTGCCAGCTCACTATCGGGGAGGGCCCTCTACGAGCAGTACTTC. It encodes CASSLSGRALYEQYF. V usage is TRBV18 and J usage is TRBJ2-7; 7 bases are a match to TRBD2. CDR1 KGHSH and CDR2 LQKENI come from the germline V gene. The CDR3 runs to 15 residues. V was pared by 4 bases and J by 3 bases, with 9 bases of the junction left unmatched. The whole variable domain, remainder taken from reference TRBV18 and TRBJ2-7, is NAGVMQNPRHLVRRRGQEARLRCSPMKGHSHVYWYRQLPEEGLKFMVYLQKENIIDESGMPKERFSAEFPKEGPSILRIQQVVRGDSAAYFCASSLSGRALYEQYFGPGTRLTVT.

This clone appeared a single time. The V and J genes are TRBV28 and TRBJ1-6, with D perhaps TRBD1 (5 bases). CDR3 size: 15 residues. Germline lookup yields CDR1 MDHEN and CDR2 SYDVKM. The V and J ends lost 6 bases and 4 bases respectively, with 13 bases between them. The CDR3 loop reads CASSVPDSYNSPLHF. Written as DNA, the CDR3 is TGTGCCAGCAGCGTCCCCGACAGTTATAATTCACCCCTCCACTTT. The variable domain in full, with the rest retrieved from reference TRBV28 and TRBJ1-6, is DVKVTQSSRYLVKRTGEKVFLECVQDMDHENMFWYRQDPGLGLRLIYFSYDVKMKEKGDIPEGYSVSREKKERFSLILESASTNQTSMYLCASSVPDSYNSPLHFGNGTRLTVT.

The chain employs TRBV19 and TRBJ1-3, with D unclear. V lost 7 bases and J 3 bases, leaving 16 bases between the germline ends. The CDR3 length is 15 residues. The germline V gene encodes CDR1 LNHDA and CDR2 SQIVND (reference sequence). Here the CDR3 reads CASNPDFAFGNTIYF. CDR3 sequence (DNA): TGTGCCAGTAACCCCGACTTCGCGTTTGGAAACACCATATATTTT.

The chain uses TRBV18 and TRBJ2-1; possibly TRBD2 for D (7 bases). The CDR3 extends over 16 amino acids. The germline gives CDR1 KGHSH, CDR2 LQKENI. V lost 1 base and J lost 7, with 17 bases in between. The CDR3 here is CASSPLVRGARNEQFF. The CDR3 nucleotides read TGTGCCAGCTCACCACTCGTACGGGGGGCGCGGAATGAGCAGTTCTTC.

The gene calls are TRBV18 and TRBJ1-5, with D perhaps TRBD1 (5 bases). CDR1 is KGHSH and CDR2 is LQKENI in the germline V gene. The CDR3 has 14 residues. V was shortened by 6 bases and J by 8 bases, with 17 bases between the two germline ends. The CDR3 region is CASSIRVPPEPQHF. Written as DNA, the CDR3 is TGTGCCAGCTCCATCAGGGTTCCGCCGGAGCCCCAGCATTTT.

The CDR3: CASSPRGGANQPQHF. CDR3 in DNA: TGTGCCAGCAGTCCCCGGGGGGGGGCAAATCAGCCCCAGCATTTT. The chain links TRBV6-5 to TRBJ1-5; weak D call: TRBD1 (6 bases). The germline V and J ends were trimmed by 5 bases and 4 bases, with 15 bases remaining between them. Germline V gives CDR1 MNHEY, CDR2 SVGAGI. This CDR3 comprises 15 residues.

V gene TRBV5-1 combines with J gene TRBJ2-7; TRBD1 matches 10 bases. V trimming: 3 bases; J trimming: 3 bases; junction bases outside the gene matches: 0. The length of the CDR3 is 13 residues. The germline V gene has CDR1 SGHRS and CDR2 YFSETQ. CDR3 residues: CASSWDRGYEQYF. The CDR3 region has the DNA TGCGCCAGCAGCTGGGACAGGGGCTACGAGCAGTACTTC.